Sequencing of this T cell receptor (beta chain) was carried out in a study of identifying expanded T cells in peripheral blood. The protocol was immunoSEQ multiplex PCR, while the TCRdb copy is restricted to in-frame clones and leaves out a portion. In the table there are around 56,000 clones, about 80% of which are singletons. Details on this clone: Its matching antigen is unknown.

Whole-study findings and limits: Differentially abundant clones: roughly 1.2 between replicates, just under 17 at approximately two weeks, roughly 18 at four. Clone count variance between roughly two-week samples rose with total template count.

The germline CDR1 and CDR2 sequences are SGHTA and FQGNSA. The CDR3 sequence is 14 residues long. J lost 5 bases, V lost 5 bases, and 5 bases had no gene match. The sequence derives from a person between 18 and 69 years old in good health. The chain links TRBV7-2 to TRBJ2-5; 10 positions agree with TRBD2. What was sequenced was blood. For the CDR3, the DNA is TGTGCCAGCAGCCAGAGCGGGAGGGGCGAGACCCAGTACTTC. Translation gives CASSQSGRGETQYF. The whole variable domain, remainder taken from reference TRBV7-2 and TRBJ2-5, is GAGVSQSPSNKVTEKGKDVELRCDPISGHTALYWYRQSLGQGLEFLIYFQGNSAPDKSGLPSDRFSAERTGGSVSTLTIQRTQQEDSAVYLCASSQSGRGETQYFGPGTRLLVL.